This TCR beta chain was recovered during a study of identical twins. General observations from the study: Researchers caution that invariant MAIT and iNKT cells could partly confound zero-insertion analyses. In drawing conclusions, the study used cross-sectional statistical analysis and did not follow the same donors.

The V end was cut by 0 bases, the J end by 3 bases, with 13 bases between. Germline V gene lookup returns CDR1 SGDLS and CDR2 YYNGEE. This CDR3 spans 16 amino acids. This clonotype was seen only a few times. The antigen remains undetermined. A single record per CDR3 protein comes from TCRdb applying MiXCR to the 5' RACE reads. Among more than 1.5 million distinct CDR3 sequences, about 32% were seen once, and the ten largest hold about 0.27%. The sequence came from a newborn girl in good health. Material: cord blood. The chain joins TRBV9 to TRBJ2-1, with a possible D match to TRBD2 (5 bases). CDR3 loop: CASSVGTVAGYNEQFF. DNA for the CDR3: TGTGCCAGCAGCGTAGGGACTGTCGCCGGCTACAATGAGCAGTTCTTC.